The 27 T cell receptor beta chains presented below share a single source sample, sequenced in a study of CD8 T cells in Susac syndrome (dated by TCRdb to the late 2010s). The library was obtained by the immunoSEQ multiplex PCR assay. RNA was extracted using the RNeasy kit, and roughly 0.5 to 1 ug of the RNA was reverse transcribed with random hexamers. In TCRdb, the public reads were trimmed at Q25 with fastp and aligned with MiXCR, with productive beta chains retained. Rows with one shared CDR3 protein collapse into an entry with the most common genes and DNA. This sample gives 130,000 or so distinct CDR3 sequences in total; roughly 80% of them show up just once. The leading ten clones occupy more than 0.5% of the sample. Sample: CD8+ T cells from PBMCs. The origin of the receptors is a human donor with multiple sclerosis.

This clonotype was detected only once. J is TRBJ1-5 and V is TRBV2; unclear D gene. This CDR3 has 15 amino acids. V gave up 4 bases and J gave up 2 bases, with 12 bases separating them. Germline V gene data show CDR1 as SNHLY and CDR2 as FYNNEI. The CDR3 protein is CASSGTRVGNQPQHF. The CDR3 DNA is TGTGCCAGCAGTGGGACCCGAGTGGGCAATCAGCCCCAGCATTTT.

DNA of the CDR3: TGCGCCAGCAGCTGGGTCCCGGGACAGGGAAGCTCCTATAATTCACCCCTCCACTTT. It yields the protein CASSWVPGQGSSYNSPLHF. V and J are TRBV5-1 and TRBJ1-6; 9 bases line up with TRBD1. Unmatched junction bases numbered 10, after V lost 3 bases and J lost 0 bases. The CDR3 length is 19 residues. The V gene's germline CDR1 is SGHRS and CDR2 YFSETQ.

This chain connects TRBV19 to TRBJ2-1, with a possible D match to TRBD1 (6 bases). CDR1 is LNHDA, CDR2 SQIVND, per germline (reference sequence). The CDR3 is 11 amino acids. Trimming removed 3 bases from V and 9 bases from J, with 6 bases in between. CDR3 DNA: TGTGCCAGTAGTATGGGGGCTGAGCAGTTCTTC. Translating it yields CASSMGAEQFF.

The J gene is TRBJ2-4, the V gene TRBV27; 7 bases match TRBD1. The CDR3 covers 14 residues. The germline gives CDR1 MNHEY, CDR2 SMNVEV (reference sequence). With 6 bases clipped from V and 4 bases from J, the junction kept 6 bases outside the gene matches. CDR3 protein: CASRTGTEKNIQYF. CDR3 sequence (DNA): TGTGCCAGCAGGACCGGGACAGAAAAAAACATTCAGTACTTC.

The chain joins TRBV2 to TRBJ2-5; no reliable D call. The CDR3 sequence is 14 residues long. The V end was cut by 3 bases, the J end by 4 bases, with 12 bases between. From germline, CDR1 is SNHLY and CDR2 FYNNEI. The CDR3 nucleotides are TGTGCCAGCAGTGAGCCCAGCGTGAGAGAGACCCAGTACTTC. This codes for CASSEPSVRETQYF.

V usage is TRBV12-3 or TRBV12-4 and J usage is TRBJ1-2, with D uncertain. Trimming removed 10 bases at V and 3 bases at J, with 9 bases between. The CDR3 extends over 11 amino acids. The CDR3 spells CATMDYYGYTF. In DNA, the CDR3 is TGTGCCACTATGGACTACTATGGCTACACCTTC.

V usage is TRBV20-1 and J usage is TRBJ2-5; 9 bases agree with TRBD2. Germline CDR1 is DFQATT and CDR2 is SNEGSKA (reference sequence). After removal of 4 bases from V and 4 bases from J, the junction contained 7 bases not matched to a gene. The CDR3 is 14 amino acids. Written as DNA, the CDR3 is TGCAGTGCTAAGGCTAGCGGGGACCGAGAGACCCAGTACTTC. It encodes CSAKASGDRETQYF.

The genes are TRBV27 and TRBJ1-4; no clear D. With 5 bases removed from V and 4 bases from J, the gap between germline ends came to 14 bases. The CDR3 has 15 residues. Looked up from germline, CDR1 is MNHEY and CDR2 is SMNVEV (reference sequence). CDR3 nucleotide sequence: TGTGCCAGCAGTAGAGGATGGACGGATAATGAAAAACTGTTTTTT. Its protein is CASSRGWTDNEKLFF.

The chain combines TRBV19 with TRBJ1-1; weak D call: TRBD1 (6 bases). Trimming stripped 5 bases from V and 6 bases from J, with 13 bases between. The CDR3 has 13 residues. CDR1 is LNHDA, CDR2 SQIVND, per germline (reference sequence). In DNA, the CDR3 is TGTGCCAGTAGTTATATGGAGGGGGCTGAAGCTTTCTTT. As protein: CASSYMEGAEAFF.

This clonotype was counted a single time. This chain uses TRBV28 with TRBJ2-1; D is possibly TRBD1 (6 bases). Per germline, CDR1 MDHEN and CDR2 SYDVKM. The CDR3 runs 16 residues. Trimming cost V 5 bases and J 5 bases, with 19 bases left between them. The CDR3 bases are TGTGCCAGCAGTCTTGACAGGATCGGACCGGACAATGAGCAGTTCTTC. This sequence encodes CASSLDRIGPDNEQFF.

The CDR3 here is CASSLDGDNEQFF. CDR3 DNA: TGCGCCAGCAGCTTAGACGGTGACAATGAGCAGTTCTTC. The chain recombines TRBV5-1 with TRBJ2-1; D is undetermined. Germline V gene sequence: CDR1 SGHRS, CDR2 YFSETQ. This CDR3 comprises 13 residues. Deletions cut 2 bases from V and 5 bases from J, with 8 bases between.

This chain links TRBV7-8 with TRBJ1-1; TRBD1 aligns across 10 bases. With V trimmed by 2 bases and J by 4 bases, 4 bases remained unmatched. Per the germline V gene, CDR1 is SGHVS and CDR2 is FQNEAQ. This CDR3 is 15 amino acids long. The CDR3 bases are TGTGCCAGCAGCTTAAAGGGACAGGGGACCACTGAAGCTTTCTTT. Its protein product is CASSLKGQGTTEAFF.

V usage is TRBV9 and J usage is TRBJ2-7; D may be TRBD2 (5 bases). This CDR3 region has 15 residues. V shed 3 bases and J shed 0 bases, with 13 bases lying between them. Germline V gives CDR1 SGDLS, CDR2 YYNGEE. DNA for the CDR3: TGTGCCAGCAGCGCTGCCCCGGGAAGCTCCTACGAGCAGTACTTC. Its translation: CASSAAPGSSYEQYF. Full variable domain (outside the CDR3, taken from reference TRBV9 and TRBJ2-7): DSGVTQTPKHLITATGQRVTLRCSPRSGDLSVYWYQQSLDQGLQFLIQYYNGEERAKGNILERFSAQQFPDLHSELNLSSLELGDSALYFCASSAAPGSSYEQYFGPGTRLTVT.

This clonotype was detected a few times. The rearrangement uses TRBV7-9 and TRBJ2-5, with 7 bases lining up with TRBD1. The V and J ends lost 4 bases and 7 bases, in that order; junction bases with no gene match: 15. Germline lookup yields CDR1 SEHNR and CDR2 FQNEAQ (reference sequence). The CDR3 spans 16 residues. The CDR3 coding sequence is TGTGCCAGCAGCTCCCAAGACCCCGACAGGGCCGGGACCCAGTACTTC. Residues: CASSSQDPDRAGTQYF.

This clonotype was seen a few times. This rearrangement joins TRBV19 to TRBJ2-3, with D possibly matching TRBD2 (5 bases). Germline V CDR1 and CDR2: LNHDA, SQIVND (reference sequence). Trimming took off 5 bases at V and 8 bases at J, with 14 bases between the two ends. This CDR3 is 13 amino acids long. The CDR3 spells CASSPSGWATQYF. CDR3 in DNA: TGTGCCAGTAGTCCCTCGGGATGGGCTACGCAGTATTTT.

The rearrangement joins TRBV6-1 to TRBJ2-2; D is uncertain. This CDR3 region has 11 residues. Germline lookup yields CDR1 MNHNS and CDR2 SASEGT. The ends were cut back, 8 bases at V and 6 bases at J, with 7 bases in the middle. The CDR3 reads CASPRAGELFF. In DNA form, the CDR3 reads TGTGCCAGCCCAAGGGCCGGGGAGCTGTTTTTT.

This chain uses TRBV27 with TRBJ1-6; perhaps TRBD1 as D (5 bases). V lost 3 bases to trimming and J lost 0 bases, with 6 bases between them. Per the germline V gene, CDR1 is MNHEY and CDR2 is SMNVEV (reference sequence). The CDR3 totals 15 residues. The CDR3, as DNA: TGTGCCAGCAGTTTGGGGCCCTCCTATAATTCACCCCTCCACTTT. It encodes CASSLGPSYNSPLHF.

The chain recombines TRBV5-4 with TRBJ1-3; D is unclear. There are 13 residues in the CDR3. Trimming cost V 5 bases and J 4 bases, with 10 bases left between them. Germline-derived CDR1 and CDR2 are SGHNT and YYREEE (reference sequence). CDR3 loop: CASSSDGGNTIYF. The CDR3 coding sequence is TGTGCCAGCAGTTCAGACGGAGGAAACACCATATATTTT. Variable domain in full (rest from reference TRBV5-4 and TRBJ1-3): ETGVTQSPTHLIKTRGQQVTLRCSSQSGHNTVSWYQQALGQGPQFIFQYYREEENGRGNFPPRFSGLQFPNYSSELNVNALELDDSALYLCASSSDGGNTIYFGEGSWLTVV.

The chain has TRBV28 and TRBJ2-7, with 8 nucleotides matching TRBD1. CDR1 is MDHEN and CDR2 is SYDVKM in the germline V gene. The CDR3 has 12 residues. Germline trimming cut 10 bases from V and 3 bases from J; bases unmatched to any gene: 5. The CDR3 sequence is CATTGEFYEQYF. The CDR3 DNA follows: TGTGCCACGACAGGGGAGTTCTACGAGCAGTACTTC.

On this clonotype: Compared with germline, one end of the junction differs, possibly owing to a read error. The gene calls are TRBV2 and TRBJ1-6, with TRBD1 identical over 7 bases. The CDR3 consists of 17 residues. Germline CDR1 and CDR2: SNHLY and FYNNEI. CDR3 nucleotide sequence: TGTACCAGCAGGGGGAAGTTGACAGACGACTATAATTCACCCCTCCACTTT. It codes for CTSRGKLTDDYNSPLHF.

This clonotype appeared a single time. The rearrangement uses TRBV28 and TRBJ2-3; 13 nucleotides align to TRBD2. After removal of 5 bases from V and 2 bases from J, the junction contained 7 bases not matched to a gene. Germline V lookup: CDR1 MDHEN, CDR2 SYDVKM. CDR3 length: 17 amino acids. The CDR3 reads CASSNRGLAGFTDTQYF. CDR3 coding DNA: TGTGCCAGCAGTAACCGGGGACTAGCGGGGTTCACAGATACGCAGTATTTT.

Comments on this clonotype: A junction end diverges from the germline sequence, so it may reflect a read error. The chain carries TRBV27 and TRBJ2-5; no definite D call. Germline CDR1 MNHEY, CDR2 SMNVEV (reference sequence). This CDR3 has 14 residues. CDR3 nucleotides: TGTGCCAGCAGTATATCGATGAGCAAGGAGACCCAGTACTTC. Translation gives CASSISMSKETQYF.

This chain joins TRBV12-3 or TRBV12-4 and TRBJ1-2, with 8 bases that match TRBD1. The J segment lost 8 bases and the V segment lost 7 bases, leaving 9 bases of the junction unmatched. This CDR3 is 13 amino acids long. The CDR3 nucleotides read TGTGCCAGCACCCCCGACAGGGGAGGCGGCTACACCTTC. This gives the protein CASTPDRGGGYTF.

The V gene is TRBV19, the J gene TRBJ2-1; 8 bases match TRBD2. The V segment lost 6 bases and the J segment 8 bases; nucleotides outside the gene matches: 6. Germline CDR1 LNHDA, CDR2 SQIVND (reference sequence). This CDR3 has 13 residues. This chain's CDR3 is CASRPGLGDEQFF. In DNA form, the CDR3 reads TGTGCCAGTAGACCGGGACTAGGGGATGAGCAGTTCTTC. The whole variable domain, remainder taken from reference TRBV19 and TRBJ2-1, is DGGITQSPKYLFRKEGQNVTLSCEQNLNHDAMYWYRQDPGQGLRLIYYSQIVNDFQKGDIAEGYSVSREKKESFPLTVTSAQKNPTAFYLCASRPGLGDEQFFGPGTRLTVL.

This clonotype occurred once. The chain links TRBV7-8 to TRBJ1-1; D perhaps matches TRBD1 (5 bases). V lost 4 bases to trimming and J lost 4 bases, with 19 bases between them. The length of the CDR3 is 16 residues. CDR1 is SGHVS, CDR2 FQNEAQ, per germline. The CDR3 loop reads CASSSQGWGGITEAFF. As DNA, the CDR3 is TGTGCCAGCAGCTCCCAAGGGTGGGGGGGGATCACTGAAGCTTTCTTT.

DNA for the CDR3: TGTGCCTGGAGCGCCGCCGGGACTAGCACAGATACGCAGTATTTT. Amino acids: CAWSAAGTSTDTQYF. The chain links TRBV30 to TRBJ2-3; D is possibly TRBD2 (6 bases). CDR1 is GTSNPN and CDR2 is SVGIG in the germline V gene (reference sequence). V lost 3 bases to trimming and J lost 0 bases, with 13 bases between them. There are 15 residues in the CDR3.

The chain joins TRBV27 to TRBJ2-3; 12 bases map to TRBD2. This CDR3 comprises 16 residues. Germline-derived CDR1 and CDR2 are MNHEY and SMNVEV (reference sequence). The V and J ends lost 5 bases and 2 bases, in that order; junction bases with no gene match: 5. In nucleotides, the CDR3 is TGTGCCAGCAGTAGAGGACTAGCGGGACTCACAGATACGCAGTATTTT. Protein: CASSRGLAGLTDTQYF.